One T cell receptor beta chain is described in this entry. This specimen belongs to a study of blood T cell repertoires in COVID-19. This CDR3 spans 15 amino acids. Trimming at V came to 6 bases and at J to 1 base, leaving 6 bases not matched to a gene. CDR1 is MNHNY, CDR2 SVGAGI, per germline (reference sequence). Sequenced by immunoSEQ multiplex PCR; TCRdb stores in-frame clones only, minus some. Of about 120,000 clones listed, around 78% are singletons. The specimen was peripheral blood. This clonotype originated in a man in his 70s with acute or convalescent COVID-19. The V call is TRBV6-6, the J call TRBJ1-5, with TRBD1 matching over 7 bases. This CDR3 is CASRRQGVSNQPQHF. The CDR3 DNA sequence: TGTGCCAGCAGGCGGCAGGGGGTAAGCAATCAGCCCCAGCATTTT.